This T cell receptor (beta chain) was sequenced in a study of T-cell memory formation after mild COVID-19. Study context: Among the donors, TCR clusters were largely specific to each donor.

The V and J ends lost 4 bases and 14 bases respectively, with 19 bases between them. CDR3 length: 14 amino acids. The V gene's germline CDR1 is SGHRS and CDR2 YFSETQ. Findings and limits, study-wide: Specificity for SARS-CoV-2 was not confirmed among the second-wave clones peaking on day 37. Cross-reactive memory seemingly joined, as some responding clones were found in pre-infection memory.

This clonotype was seen many times. Its cognate antigen is unknown. From the 5' RACE reads, TCRdb called clonotypes with MiXCR, one entry per CDR3 protein. The sample yields fewer than 350,000 distinct CDR3 sequences, roughly 17% seen once. This TCR was recovered from a man aged 18 to 29 who had mild COVID-19 (a few samples of this study predate the infection). Cell type and time point are not known. The gene calls are TRBV5-1 and TRBJ1-6, with a possible D match to TRBD1 (5 bases). Sample: PBMCs or a T cell subset sorted from them (not recorded which). CDR3 nucleotides: TGCGCCAGCAGCATAACAGGACCCTTTCAGACCCTCCACTTT. Protein: CASSITGPFQTLHF.